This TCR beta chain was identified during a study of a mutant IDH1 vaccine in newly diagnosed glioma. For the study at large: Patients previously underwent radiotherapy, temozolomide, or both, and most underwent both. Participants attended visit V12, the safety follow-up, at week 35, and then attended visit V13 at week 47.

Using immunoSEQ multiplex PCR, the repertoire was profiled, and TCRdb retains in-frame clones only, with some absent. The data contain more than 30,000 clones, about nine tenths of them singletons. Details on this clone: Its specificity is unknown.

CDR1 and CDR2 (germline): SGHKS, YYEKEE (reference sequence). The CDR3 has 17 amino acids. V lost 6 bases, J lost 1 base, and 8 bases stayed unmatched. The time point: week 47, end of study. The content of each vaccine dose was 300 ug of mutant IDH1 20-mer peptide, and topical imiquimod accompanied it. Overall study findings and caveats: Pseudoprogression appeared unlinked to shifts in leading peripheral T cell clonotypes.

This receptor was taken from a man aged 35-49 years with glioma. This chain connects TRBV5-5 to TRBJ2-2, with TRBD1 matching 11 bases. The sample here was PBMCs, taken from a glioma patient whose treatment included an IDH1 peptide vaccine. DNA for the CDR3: TGTGCCAGCACGATGACCGGGACAGGGGGGAACACCGGGGAGCTGTTTTTT. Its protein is CASTMTGTGGNTGELFF.